Sequencing of this T cell receptor (beta chain) was carried out in a study of T cells after yellow fever vaccination. About the study: Where fractions had low cell numbers, libraries were prepared from them with the SMART-Seq v4 Ultra Low Input RNA kit.

One entry per CDR3 protein, called by TCRdb with MiXCR from the 5' RACE reads. The sample lists hundreds of thousands of distinct CDR3 sequences, about 8.3% occurring once. Concerning this clonotype itself: Its antigen is still unknown.

The study, taken as a whole, reports: There was a possibility that FACS-sorted repertoires contained abundant clonotypes contaminating from the bulk population.

CDR1 and CDR2 from the germline V gene are MNHEY and SVGAGI. Between the trimmed V and J ends, which lost 7 bases and 3 bases, there was a span of 10 bases. The CDR3 is 13 amino acids. The chain joins TRBV6-5 to TRBJ1-5; a weak D match, TRBD1 (5 bases). This TCR derives from a man aged 18 to 30 who received the YFV17D yellow fever vaccine. The sequencing used PBMCs, collected around 45 days after the first yellow fever vaccination. As DNA, the CDR3 is TGTGCCAGCATTAGACAGATCAATCAGCCCCAGCATTTT. Amino acids: CASIRQINQPQHF.